This T cell receptor beta chain appears in the sequencing data of a study of blood T cell repertoires in COVID-19. For the study at large: Material from acute and convalescent COVID-19 was sourced from the United States, Italy and Spain.

Sequencing used immunoSEQ multiplex PCR; TCRdb keeps in-frame clones, though not all of them. The data contain roughly 220,000 clones, 85% to 90% of them singletons. This clone was seen a few times. Germline V gene sequence: CDR1 SGHNT, CDR2 YENEEA. This CDR3 is built from 15 residues. Trimming took 5 bases from V and 4 from J; bases not matched to a gene: 9. The rearrangement links TRBV11-3 to TRBJ2-5; 8 nucleotides align to TRBD2. The sequenced sample consisted of peripheral blood. This TCR came from a man in his fifties or sixties with acute or convalescent COVID-19. The CDR3 spells CASSPTSGSGETQYF. CDR3 bases: TGTGCCAGCAGCCCCACTAGCGGCTCTGGAGAGACCCAGTACTTC.